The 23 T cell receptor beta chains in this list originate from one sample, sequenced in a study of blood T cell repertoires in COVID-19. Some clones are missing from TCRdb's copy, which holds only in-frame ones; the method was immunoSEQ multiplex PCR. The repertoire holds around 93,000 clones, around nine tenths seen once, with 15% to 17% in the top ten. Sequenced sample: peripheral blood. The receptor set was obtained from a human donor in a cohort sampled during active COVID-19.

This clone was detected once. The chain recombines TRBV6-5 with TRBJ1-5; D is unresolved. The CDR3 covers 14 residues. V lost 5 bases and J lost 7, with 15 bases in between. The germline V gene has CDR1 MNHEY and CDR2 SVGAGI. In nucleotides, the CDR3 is TGTGCCAGCAGTCCCCGGTTCACCTCACAGCCCCAGCATTTT. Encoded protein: CASSPRFTSQPQHF.

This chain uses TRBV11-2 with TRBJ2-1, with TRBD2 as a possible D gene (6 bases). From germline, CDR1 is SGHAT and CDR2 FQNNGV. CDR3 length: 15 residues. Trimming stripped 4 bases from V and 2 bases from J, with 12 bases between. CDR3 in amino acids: CASSSPGDTYNEQFF. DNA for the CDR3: TGTGCCAGCAGCTCTCCGGGGGATACCTACAATGAGCAGTTCTTC.

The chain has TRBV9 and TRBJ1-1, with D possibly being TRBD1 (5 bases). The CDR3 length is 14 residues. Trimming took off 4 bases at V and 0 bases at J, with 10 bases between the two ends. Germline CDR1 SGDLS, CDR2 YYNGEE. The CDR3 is CASSTTQVNTEAFF. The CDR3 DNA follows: TGTGCCAGCAGCACAACACAGGTGAACACTGAAGCTTTCTTT.

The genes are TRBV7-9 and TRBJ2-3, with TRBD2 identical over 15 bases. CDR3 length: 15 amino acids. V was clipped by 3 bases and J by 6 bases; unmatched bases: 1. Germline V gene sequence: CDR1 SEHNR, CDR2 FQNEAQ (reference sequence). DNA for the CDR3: TGTGCCAGCAGCTTGGGGACTAGCGGGAGGGATACGCAGTATTTT. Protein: CASSLGTSGRDTQYF.

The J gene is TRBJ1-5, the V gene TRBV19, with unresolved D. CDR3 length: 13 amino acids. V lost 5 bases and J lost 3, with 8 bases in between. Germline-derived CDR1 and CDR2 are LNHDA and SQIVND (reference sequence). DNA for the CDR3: TGTGCCAGTAGTCGCGATTACAATCAGCCCCAGCATTTT. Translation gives CASSRDYNQPQHF.

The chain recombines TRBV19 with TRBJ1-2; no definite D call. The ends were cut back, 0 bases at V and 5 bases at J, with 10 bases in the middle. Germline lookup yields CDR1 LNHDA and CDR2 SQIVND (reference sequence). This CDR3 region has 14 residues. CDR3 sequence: CASSIDGGRYGYTF. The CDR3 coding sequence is TGTGCCAGTAGTATAGACGGAGGGCGGTATGGCTACACCTTC.

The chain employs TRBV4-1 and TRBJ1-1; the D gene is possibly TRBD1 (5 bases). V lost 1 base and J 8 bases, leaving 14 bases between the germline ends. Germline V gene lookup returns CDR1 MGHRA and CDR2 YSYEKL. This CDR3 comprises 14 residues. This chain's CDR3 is CASSQVGLLTEAFF. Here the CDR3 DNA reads TGCGCCAGCAGCCAAGTGGGACTACTAACGGAAGCTTTCTTT.

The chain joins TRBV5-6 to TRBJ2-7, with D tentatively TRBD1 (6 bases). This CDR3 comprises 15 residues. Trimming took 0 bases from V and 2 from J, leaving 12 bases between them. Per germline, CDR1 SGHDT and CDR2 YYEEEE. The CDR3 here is CASSLGTEVPYEQYF. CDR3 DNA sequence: TGTGCCAGCAGCTTGGGGACAGAAGTCCCCTACGAGCAGTACTTC. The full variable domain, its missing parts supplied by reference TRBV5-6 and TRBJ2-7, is DAGVTQSPTHLIKTRGQQVTLRCSPKSGHDTVSWYQQALGQGPQFIFQYYEEEERQRGNFPDRFSGHQFPNYSSELNVNALLLGDSALYLCASSLGTEVPYEQYFGPGTRLTVT.

The CDR3 bases are TGTGCCAGCAGCCAGCCGGGACAAACCTACGAGCAGTACTTC. Translation: CASSQPGQTYEQYF. This chain connects TRBV14 to TRBJ2-7, with a tentative D call TRBD1 (6 bases). The V end lost 3 bases, the J end lost 2 bases, and 11 bases lay between the germline ends. CDR3 length: 14 residues. Germline loops: CDR1 SGHDN, CDR2 FVKESK.

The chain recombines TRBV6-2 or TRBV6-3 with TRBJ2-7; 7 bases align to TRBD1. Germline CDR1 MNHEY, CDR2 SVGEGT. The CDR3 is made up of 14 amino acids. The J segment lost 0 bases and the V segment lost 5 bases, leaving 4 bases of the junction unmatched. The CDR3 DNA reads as TGTGCCAGCAGTGCCGACAGGGACTCCTACGAGCAGTACTTC. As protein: CASSADRDSYEQYF.

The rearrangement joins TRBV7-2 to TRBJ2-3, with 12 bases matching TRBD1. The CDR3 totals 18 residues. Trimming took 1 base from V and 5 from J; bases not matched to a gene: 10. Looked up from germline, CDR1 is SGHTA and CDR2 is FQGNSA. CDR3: CASSLERPGQGAGDTQYF. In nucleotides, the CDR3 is TGTGCCAGCAGCTTAGAACGCCCGGGACAGGGGGCGGGAGATACGCAGTATTTT.

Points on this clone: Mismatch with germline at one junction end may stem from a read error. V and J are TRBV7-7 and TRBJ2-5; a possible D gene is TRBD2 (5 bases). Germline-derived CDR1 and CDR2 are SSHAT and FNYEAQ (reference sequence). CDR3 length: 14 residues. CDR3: CASSLIGLAETQYF. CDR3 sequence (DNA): TGTGCTAGCAGCTTAATTGGACTGGCTGAGACCCAGTACTTC.

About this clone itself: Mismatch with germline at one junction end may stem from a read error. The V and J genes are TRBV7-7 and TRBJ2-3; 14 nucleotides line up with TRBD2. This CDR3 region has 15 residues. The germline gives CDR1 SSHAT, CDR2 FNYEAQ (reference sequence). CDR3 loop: CASSLGTSGSDTQYF. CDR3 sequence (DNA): TGTGCTAGCAGCTTAGGGACTAGCGGGAGTGATACGCAGTATTTT.

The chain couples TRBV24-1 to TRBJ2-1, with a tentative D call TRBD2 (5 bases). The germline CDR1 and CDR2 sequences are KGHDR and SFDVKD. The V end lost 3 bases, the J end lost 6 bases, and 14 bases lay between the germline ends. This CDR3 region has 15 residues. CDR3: CATSDPAGMLNEQFF. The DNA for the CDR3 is TGTGCCACCAGTGATCCGGCCGGGATGCTCAATGAGCAGTTCTTC.

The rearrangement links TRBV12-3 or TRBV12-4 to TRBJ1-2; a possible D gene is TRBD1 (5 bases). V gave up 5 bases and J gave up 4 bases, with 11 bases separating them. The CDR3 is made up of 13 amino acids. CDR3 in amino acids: CASSVQDSYGYTF. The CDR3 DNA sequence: TGTGCCAGCAGTGTACAGGATTCCTATGGCTACACCTTC.

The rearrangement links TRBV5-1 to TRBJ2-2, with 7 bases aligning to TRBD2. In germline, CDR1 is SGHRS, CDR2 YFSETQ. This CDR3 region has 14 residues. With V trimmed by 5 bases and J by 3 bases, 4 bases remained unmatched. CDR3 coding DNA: TGCGCCAGCAGTGGCGGGAGTGACACCGGGGAGCTGTTTTTT. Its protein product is CASSGGSDTGELFF.

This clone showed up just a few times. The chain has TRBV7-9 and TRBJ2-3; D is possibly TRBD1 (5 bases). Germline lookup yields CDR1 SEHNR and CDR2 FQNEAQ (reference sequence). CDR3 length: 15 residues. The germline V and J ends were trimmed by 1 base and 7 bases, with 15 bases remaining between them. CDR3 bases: TGTGCCAGCAGCTTAGGTTCGCAGGGCTCATATACGCAGTATTTT. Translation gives CASSLGSQGSYTQYF.

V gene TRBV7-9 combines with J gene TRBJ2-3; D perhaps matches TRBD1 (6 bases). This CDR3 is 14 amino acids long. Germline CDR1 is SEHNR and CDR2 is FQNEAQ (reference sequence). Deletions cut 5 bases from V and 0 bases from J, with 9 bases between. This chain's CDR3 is CASSVTGSTDTQYF. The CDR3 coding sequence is TGTGCCAGCAGCGTTACAGGGAGCACAGATACGCAGTATTTT.

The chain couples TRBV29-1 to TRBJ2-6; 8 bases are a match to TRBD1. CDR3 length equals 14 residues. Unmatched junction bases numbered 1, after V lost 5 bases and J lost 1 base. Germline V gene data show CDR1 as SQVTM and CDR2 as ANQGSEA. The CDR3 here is CSVRTGSGANVLTF. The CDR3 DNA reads TGCAGCGTTCGGACAGGGTCTGGGGCCAACGTCCTGACTTTC.

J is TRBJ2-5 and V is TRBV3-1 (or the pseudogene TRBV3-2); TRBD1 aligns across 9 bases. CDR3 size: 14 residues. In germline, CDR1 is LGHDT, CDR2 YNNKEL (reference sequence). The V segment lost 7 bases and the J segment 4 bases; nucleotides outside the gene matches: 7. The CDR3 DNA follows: TGTGCCAGCAATAAGGGACAGGGTGGAGAGACCCAGTACTTC. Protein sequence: CASNKGQGGETQYF.

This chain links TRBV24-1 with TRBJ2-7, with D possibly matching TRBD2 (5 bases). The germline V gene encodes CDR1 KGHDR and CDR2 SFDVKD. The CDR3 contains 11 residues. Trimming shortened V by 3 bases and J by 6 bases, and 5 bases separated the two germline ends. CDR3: CATSDGSEQYF. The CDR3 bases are TGTGCCACCAGTGATGGGAGCGAGCAGTACTTC.

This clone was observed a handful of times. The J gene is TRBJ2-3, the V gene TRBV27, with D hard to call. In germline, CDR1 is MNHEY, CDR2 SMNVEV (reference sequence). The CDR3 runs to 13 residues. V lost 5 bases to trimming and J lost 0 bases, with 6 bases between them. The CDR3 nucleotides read TGTGCCAGCAGTCCCACTAGCACAGATACGCAGTATTTT. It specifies CASSPTSTDTQYF.

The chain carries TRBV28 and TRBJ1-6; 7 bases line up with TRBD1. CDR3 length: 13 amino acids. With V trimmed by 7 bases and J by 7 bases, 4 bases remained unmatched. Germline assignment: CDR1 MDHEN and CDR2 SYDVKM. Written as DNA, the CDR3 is TGTGCCAGCAATAGACAGGGAAATTCACCCCTCCACTTT. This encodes CASNRQGNSPLHF.